This T cell receptor (beta chain) was documented in a study of OX40 agonist ivuxolimab in advanced cancers. Study context: Ivuxolimab is a fully human IgG2 antibody that activates OX40 (CD134). Under the entry rules, prior anti-PD-1, anti-PD-L1 or anti-CTLA-4 therapy was allowed, and 40% had some. Study-wide results and caveats: With doses of 0.1-3.0 mg/kg, partial responders showed among the lowest clonal expansion.

The CDR3 sequence is 16 residues long. Looked up from germline, CDR1 is MNHNY and CDR2 is SVGAGI (reference sequence). V was clipped by 2 bases and J by 2 bases, with 16 bases between them. The data were produced by immunoSEQ multiplex PCR, yet TCRdb's version contains in-frame clones alone and is incomplete. The table shows 90,000 to 120,000 clones, with less than 95% occurring only once. Of note for this clone: Antigen unknown.

The chain recombines TRBV6-6 with TRBJ2-7; D uncertain. The clonotype comes from an adult with an advanced solid tumor such as melanoma, head and neck, liver or kidney cancer. The source was CD4+ or CD8+ T cells sorted from blood, collected in a trial of the OX40 agonist ivuxolimab. The DNA for the CDR3 is TGTGCCAGCAGTTACGGGTCTGGGGATCGTACCTACGAGCAGTACTTC. Amino acids: CASSYGSGDRTYEQYF.